Listed below are T cell receptor beta chains from one sample, sequenced in a study of T cell clones after liver transplantation. The table came from immunoSEQ multiplex PCR; TCRdb's copy has only in-frame clones and leaves some out. The sample includes about 45,000 clones, 86% of them seen just once. Specimen: CD4+ T cells from blood, collected 24 months after liver transplant. The receptors here all came from a human patient who received a liver transplant. The graft donor may account for some of the T cells. The CDR3 runs from the conserved cysteine through the conserved F or W.

j_call cdr3_length v_call cdr3_aa
TRBJ2-7 14 TRBV7-3 CASSLNTASGGQYF
TRBJ1-1 11 TRBV2 CASTGQVEAFF
TRBJ2-5 15 TRBV7-9 CASTYPTGGQETQYF
TRBJ1-1 14 TRBV19 CASSVEGGDTEAFF
TRBJ2-7 15 TRBV11-2 CASSLDQVSSYEQYF
TRBJ1-6 14 TRBV30 CAWSVARGHSPLHF
TRBJ2-1 15 TRBV5-5 CASSRRGPGMNEQFF
TRBJ2-7 18 TRBV5-1 CASSRQGPSKVLSYEQYF
TRBJ2-1 14 TRBV19 CASSAGQGYNEQFF
TRBJ2-7 17 TRBV9 CASSVVDLNSGLGEQYF
TRBJ2-3 15 TRBV28 CASSSAGTGRDTQYF
TRBJ2-7 14 TRBV19 CASSDGPRPYEQYF
TRBJ2-1 15 TRBV18 CASSNYRGAYNEQFF
TRBJ1-2 13 TRBV7-2 CASSFGQVYGYTF
TRBJ1-1 17 TRBV5-8 CASIQTRIGHSNTEAFF
TRBJ1-2 15 TRBV19 CASSIAPWTGDGYTF
TRBJ2-7 15 TRBV5-8 CASSLGSSGSYEQYF
TRBJ1-1 12 TRBV7-2 CASSPPMGEAFF
TRBJ2-2 17 TRBV2 CASGWVAGGINTGELFF
TRBJ1-1 16 TRBV15 CATSRDSTGRYTEAFF
TRBJ2-4 15 TRBV9 CASSVRAGAKNIQYF
TRBJ1-5 15 TRBV7-2 CASSLAGTSNQPQHF
TRBJ2-3 14 TRBV7-9 CAWSLAGAKDTQYF
TRBJ1-4 14 TRBV5-6 CASSLRRTGEKLFF
TRBJ2-2 14 TRBV28 CASGRRERTGELFF
TRBJ1-4 15 TRBV6-5 CASGDRIGGIEKLFF
TRBJ1-5 12 TRBV28 CASSAGNQPQHF
TRBJ1-1 16 TRBV5-6 CASSTGTGRVNTEAFF
TRBJ2-5 17 TRBV5-1 CASSLGDRPVVQETQYF
TRBJ2-2 16 TRBV5-5 CASSLGQDSNTGELFF
TRBJ1-1 16 TRBV28 CASSSPLSAAGTEAFF
TRBJ1-6 14 TRBV29-1 CSVWVGGTNSPLHF
TRBJ1-2 11 TRBV6-6 CASSLTGGYTF
TRBJ2-2 15 TRBV6-1 CASSSSPANTGELFF
TRBJ2-2 14 TRBV15 CATSRDGNTGELFF
TRBJ2-3 14 TRBV10-3 CAIKSQGASDTQYF
TRBJ1-3 15 TRBV19 CASIQKASSGNTIYF
TRBJ2-1 11 TRBV20-1 CSASSRGIPFF
TRBJ2-2 13 TRBV7-9 CAAGTANTGELFF
TRBJ2-3 11 TRBV7-2 CASSPQDTQYF
TRBJ2-7 12 TRBV7-9 CASSQQGYEQYF